The rows below give T cell receptor beta chains drawn from one sample of a study of blood T cell repertoires in COVID-19. Generated by immunoSEQ multiplex PCR, the TCRdb table keeps only in-frame clones and is missing some. The sample has 110,000 or so clones; around 85% are singletons. Sequences were obtained from peripheral blood. The receptors stem from a middle-aged man with acute or convalescent COVID-19. Each CDR3 is given with its conserved first and last residue. D genes are given only for firm matches. Not every row has a clone size; where given, it reads once, few, many or a size class.

>TRBD2|TRBJ2-2|18|few|TRBV5-4
TGTGCCAGCAGCCGACAAACTAGCGGGGGGGCGGGCACCGGGGAGCTGTTTTTT
CASSRQTSGGAGTGELFF
>TRBD2|TRBJ2-5|14|.|TRBV10-1
TGCGCCAGCAGCCTCGGACTAGCGACCGAGACCCAGTACTTC
CASSLGLATETQYF
>.|TRBJ1-1|12|.|TRBV9
TGTGCCAGCAGCGTATTAGACACTGAAGCTTTCTTT
CASSVLDTEAFF
>TRBD1|TRBJ1-4|14|few|TRBV5-1
TGCGCCAGCAGCATAGGGACAGAGGGCGGAAAACTGTTTTTT
CASSIGTEGGKLFF
>TRBD1|TRBJ1-2|16|once|TRBV15
TGTGCCACCAGCAGAGATCTGGGGACAGGGATGGGTGGCTACACCTTC
CATSRDLGTGMGGYTF
>.|TRBJ2-1|13|few|TRBV6-5
TGTGCCAGCAGGAGGGATGAGTACAATGAGCAGTTCTTC
CASRRDEYNEQFF
>.|TRBJ1-1|13|.|TRBV28
TGTGCCAGCAGTTTTCCCGGGGAGACTGAAGCTTTCTTT
CASSFPGETEAFF
>.|TRBJ1-5|15|.|TRBV10-2
TGCGCCAGCAGTCGAAATCGGGATAGCAATCAGCCCCAGCATTTT
CASSRNRDSNQPQHF
>.|TRBJ2-6|16|once|TRBV5-4
TGTGCCAGCAGCTTACAGGTGTCCTCTGGGGCCAACGTCCTGACTTTC
CASSLQVSSGANVLTF
>.|TRBJ2-2|12|.|TRBV12-3/TRBV12-4
TGTGCCAGCAGCCAGGGCGGCGGGGAGCTGTTTTTT
CASSQGGGELFF
>.|TRBJ2-7|15|few|TRBV28
TGTGCCAGCAGTTTGAATGGGGGGGCGCGGTACGAGCAGTACTTC
CASSLNGGARYEQYF
>.|TRBJ1-2|14|.|TRBV5-1
TGCGCCACCCGTGTTTCAGAGGGGGACTATGGCTACACCTTC
CATRVSEGDYGYTF
>.|TRBJ2-5|14|.|TRBV7-7
TGTGCCAGCAGCTCGACGACACAGCTAGAGACCCAGTACTTC
CASSSTTQLETQYF